These 17 T cell receptor beta chains came from one sample sequenced in a study of shared clonotypes between healthy human individuals. TCRdb's copy holds only in-frame clones and misses some; the assay was immunoSEQ multiplex PCR. The table shows roughly 660,000 clones, with about 90% occurring only once. Material: memory CD8+ T cells from PBMCs. The subset is: CD45RO+ cells pooled with CCR7-negative TemRA cells. The receptor set was obtained from a young man in good health. Some clones in this sample may be carry-over from other donors' samples.

The rearrangement uses TRBV5-6 and TRBJ1-4; D perhaps matches TRBD1 (6 bases). V shed 3 bases and J shed 0 bases, with 15 bases lying between them. CDR3 length equals 17 residues. From germline, CDR1 is SGHDT and CDR2 YYEEEE. The CDR3: CASSSLYKGATNEKLFF. The CDR3 DNA follows: TGTGCCAGCAGCTCACTGTATAAGGGGGCAACTAATGAAAAACTGTTTTTT.

V usage is TRBV7-8 and J usage is TRBJ1-5; D call uncertain. The CDR3 extends over 15 amino acids. Germline values: CDR1 SGHVS, CDR2 FQNEAQ. Trimming cost V 1 base and J 4 bases, with 11 bases left between them. The CDR3 coding sequence is TGTGCCAGCAGCTTAGTTGGTAGTCTGAATCAGCCCCAGCATTTT. Translated: CASSLVGSLNQPQHF.

V gene TRBV18 combines with J gene TRBJ1-4; D is possibly TRBD1 (6 bases). This CDR3 spans 17 amino acids. V was pared by 5 bases and J by 3 bases, with 19 bases between. Looked up from germline, CDR1 is KGHSH and CDR2 is LQKENI. This CDR3 reads CASSNLLKAGANEKLFF. CDR3 DNA sequence: TGTGCCAGCTCAAATCTTCTAAAGGCAGGGGCTAATGAAAAACTGTTTTTT.

The count of this clone is one. CDR3 sequence: CASSIPTGARTEAFF. DNA for the CDR3: TGCGCCAGCAGCATTCCGACAGGGGCGAGAACTGAAGCTTTCTTT. The chain couples TRBV5-1 to TRBJ1-1; 8 positions agree with TRBD1. Germline-derived CDR1 and CDR2 are SGHRS and YFSETQ. The CDR3 length is 15 residues. V trimming: 4 bases; J trimming: 5 bases; junction bases outside the gene matches: 10.

This sequence joins TRBV5-6 and TRBJ2-1, with TRBD2 as a possible D gene (5 bases). With 2 bases removed from V and 12 bases from J, the gap between germline ends came to 18 bases. CDR3 length equals 14 residues. From germline, CDR1 is SGHDT and CDR2 YYEEEE. The CDR3 DNA sequence: TGTGCCAGCAGCTTTCTCCAGGCCGGGGTCGGGCAGTTCTTC. Translation gives CASSFLQAGVGQFF.

The chain combines TRBV11-3 with TRBJ2-1, with 15 positions matching TRBD2. Germline V CDR1 and CDR2: SGHNT, YENEEA. V was clipped by 3 bases and J by 7 bases; unmatched bases: 4. This CDR3 contains 16 residues. This CDR3 reads CASSFGLAGGKNEQFF. CDR3 DNA: TGTGCCAGCAGCTTTGGACTAGCGGGAGGGAAGAATGAGCAGTTCTTC.

This chain joins TRBV9 and TRBJ2-5, with unresolved D. V shed 2 bases and J shed 2 bases, with 10 bases lying between them. The CDR3 extends over 14 amino acids. The germline V gene encodes CDR1 SGDLS and CDR2 YYNGEE. The CDR3 region is CASSVWAAQETQYF. The CDR3 DNA is TGTGCCAGCAGCGTGTGGGCAGCTCAAGAGACCCAGTACTTC.

The chain has TRBV7-6 and TRBJ2-3; D is unclear. The V end was cut by 1 base, the J end by 1 base, with 9 bases between. The germline CDR1 and CDR2 sequences are SGHVS and FNYEAQ. This CDR3 spans 15 amino acids. CDR3 amino acids: CASSLGVLRTDTQYF. CDR3 sequence (DNA): TGTGCCAGCAGCTTAGGGGTCCTTCGCACAGATACGCAGTATTTT.

The chain couples TRBV5-6 to TRBJ2-1; D not certain. V dropped 4 bases and J dropped 8 bases, with 16 bases sitting between them. CDR3 length: 14 residues. Germline lookup yields CDR1 SGHDT and CDR2 YYEEEE. This CDR3 is CASSLGSVPHEQFF. CDR3 nucleotide sequence: TGTGCCAGCAGCCTGGGGTCCGTCCCTCATGAGCAGTTCTTC.

The CDR3 bases are TGTGCCAGCAGCTTAGGGGGGAACCCCTATGGCTACACCTTC. Translating gives CASSLGGNPYGYTF. V is TRBV5-6 and J is TRBJ1-2; TRBD1 might be the D (6 bases). The CDR3 length is 14 residues. Per germline, CDR1 SGHDT and CDR2 YYEEEE. Deletions cut 2 bases from V and 4 bases from J, with 12 bases between.

The rearrangement uses TRBV29-1 and TRBJ1-1, with unresolved D. V lost 1 base to trimming and J lost 3 bases, with 15 bases between them. The CDR3 has 15 residues. Per the germline V gene, CDR1 is SQVTM and CDR2 is ANQGSEA. The CDR3 region is CSVEVGGVEYTEAFF. In nucleotides, the CDR3 is TGCAGCGTTGAAGTGGGCGGGGTGGAGTACACTGAAGCTTTCTTT. Combining the CDR3 with reference TRBV29-1 and TRBJ1-1 gives the whole variable domain SAVISQKPSRDICQRGTSLTIQCQVDSQVTMMFWYRQQPGQSLTLIATANQGSEATYESGFVIDKFPISRPNLTFSTLTVSNMSPEDSSIYLCSVEVGGVEYTEAFFGQGTRLTVV.

The V and J genes are TRBV2 and TRBJ2-5, with D perhaps matching TRBD2 (5 bases). TRBJ2-7 matches the DNA end more closely, so the J call is doubtful. Germline CDR1 is SNHLY and CDR2 is FYNNEI. CDR3 length equals 12 residues. CDR3 DNA sequence: TGTGCCAGCAATTGGGAGTACTACGAGCAGTACTTC. It translates to CASNWEYYEQYF.

This clone was recorded once. Other DNA sequences in this sample translate to the same CDR3. V and J are TRBV7-2 and TRBJ2-7, with 9 bases identical to TRBD2. This CDR3 has 14 residues. Germline lookup yields CDR1 SGHTA and CDR2 FQGNSA. Trimming removed 1 base from V and 2 bases from J; junction bases left unmatched: 0. This CDR3 reads CASSLGLAAYEQYF. The CDR3 region has the DNA TGTGCCAGCAGCTTAGGACTAGCGGCCTACGAGCAGTACTTC.

The chain links TRBV2 to TRBJ2-7, with a possible D match to TRBD1 (6 bases). V gave up 2 bases and J gave up 1 base, with 18 bases separating them. CDR3 length equals 17 residues. Germline CDR1 SNHLY, CDR2 FYNNEI. This chain's CDR3 is CASSESRAGETSYEQYF. CDR3 sequence (DNA): TGTGCCAGCAGTGAATCTAGGGCAGGGGAAACATCCTACGAGCAGTACTTC.

Comments on this clone: Other DNA sequences within the sample encode an identical CDR3. The genes are TRBV13 and TRBJ1-5; D remains ambiguous. V gave up 5 bases and J gave up 0 bases, with 8 bases separating them. Germline-derived CDR1 and CDR2 are PRHDT and FYEKMQ (reference sequence). CDR3 size: 14 residues. CDR3 nucleotides: TGTGCCAGCAGCCTACGGGATAGCAATCAGCCCCAGCATTTT. It yields the protein CASSLRDSNQPQHF. Using reference TRBV13 and TRBJ1-5 for the parts outside the CDR3, the full variable domain is AAGVIQSPRHLIKEKRETATLKCYPIPRHDTVYWYQQGPGQDPQFLISFYEKMQSDKGSIPDRFSAQQFSDYHSELNMSSLELGDSALYFCASSLRDSNQPQHFGDGTRLSIL.

The chain uses TRBV7-2 and TRBJ1-5; D is perhaps TRBD1 (6 bases). This CDR3 region has 14 residues. V lost 8 bases to trimming and J lost 6 bases, with 17 bases between them. Germline CDR1 is SGHTA and CDR2 is FQGNSA. Here the CDR3 reads CASREQGGGQPQHF. CDR3 sequence (DNA): TGTGCCAGCCGCGAACAGGGAGGGGGTCAGCCCCAGCATTTT.

CDR3 amino acids: CASSFYRGPSNQPQHF. The CDR3 nucleotides are TGTGCCAGCAGTTTCTACAGGGGACCAAGCAATCAGCCCCAGCATTTT. The V gene is TRBV6-4, the J gene TRBJ1-5; 7 bases map to TRBD1. The CDR3 has 16 residues. With 5 bases clipped from V and 1 base from J, the junction kept 8 bases outside the gene matches. Germline assignment: CDR1 MRHNA and CDR2 SNTAGT.